This TCR beta chain was recovered during a study of neurological immune-mediated disorders. Findings of the study overall: None of the CDR3 amino acid sequences of expanded clones recurred across subjects, suggesting private repertoires in all groups.

This clonotype has ten or more counts. What it binds is unknown. Stated time point: longitudinal time-point 2. MiXCR was run by TCRdb on the 5' RACE reads, yielding one entry per CDR3 protein. In the table there are 81,000 or so distinct CDR3 sequences, approximately 13% of which are singletons. The sequencing sample was made of PBMCs. The receptor comes from a female donor with HTLV-1-associated myelopathy (HAM/TSP).

The CDR3 reads CASSSRLHGPIDTQYF. Here the CDR3 DNA reads TGCGCCAGCAGTAGTAGGCTGCACGGCCCGATAGATACGCAGTATTTT. V gene TRBV5-1 combines with J gene TRBJ2-3; D remains unclear. CDR1 is SGHRS, CDR2 YFSETQ, per germline. CDR3 length equals 16 residues. Trimming removed 5 bases from V and 5 bases from J, with 21 bases in between.